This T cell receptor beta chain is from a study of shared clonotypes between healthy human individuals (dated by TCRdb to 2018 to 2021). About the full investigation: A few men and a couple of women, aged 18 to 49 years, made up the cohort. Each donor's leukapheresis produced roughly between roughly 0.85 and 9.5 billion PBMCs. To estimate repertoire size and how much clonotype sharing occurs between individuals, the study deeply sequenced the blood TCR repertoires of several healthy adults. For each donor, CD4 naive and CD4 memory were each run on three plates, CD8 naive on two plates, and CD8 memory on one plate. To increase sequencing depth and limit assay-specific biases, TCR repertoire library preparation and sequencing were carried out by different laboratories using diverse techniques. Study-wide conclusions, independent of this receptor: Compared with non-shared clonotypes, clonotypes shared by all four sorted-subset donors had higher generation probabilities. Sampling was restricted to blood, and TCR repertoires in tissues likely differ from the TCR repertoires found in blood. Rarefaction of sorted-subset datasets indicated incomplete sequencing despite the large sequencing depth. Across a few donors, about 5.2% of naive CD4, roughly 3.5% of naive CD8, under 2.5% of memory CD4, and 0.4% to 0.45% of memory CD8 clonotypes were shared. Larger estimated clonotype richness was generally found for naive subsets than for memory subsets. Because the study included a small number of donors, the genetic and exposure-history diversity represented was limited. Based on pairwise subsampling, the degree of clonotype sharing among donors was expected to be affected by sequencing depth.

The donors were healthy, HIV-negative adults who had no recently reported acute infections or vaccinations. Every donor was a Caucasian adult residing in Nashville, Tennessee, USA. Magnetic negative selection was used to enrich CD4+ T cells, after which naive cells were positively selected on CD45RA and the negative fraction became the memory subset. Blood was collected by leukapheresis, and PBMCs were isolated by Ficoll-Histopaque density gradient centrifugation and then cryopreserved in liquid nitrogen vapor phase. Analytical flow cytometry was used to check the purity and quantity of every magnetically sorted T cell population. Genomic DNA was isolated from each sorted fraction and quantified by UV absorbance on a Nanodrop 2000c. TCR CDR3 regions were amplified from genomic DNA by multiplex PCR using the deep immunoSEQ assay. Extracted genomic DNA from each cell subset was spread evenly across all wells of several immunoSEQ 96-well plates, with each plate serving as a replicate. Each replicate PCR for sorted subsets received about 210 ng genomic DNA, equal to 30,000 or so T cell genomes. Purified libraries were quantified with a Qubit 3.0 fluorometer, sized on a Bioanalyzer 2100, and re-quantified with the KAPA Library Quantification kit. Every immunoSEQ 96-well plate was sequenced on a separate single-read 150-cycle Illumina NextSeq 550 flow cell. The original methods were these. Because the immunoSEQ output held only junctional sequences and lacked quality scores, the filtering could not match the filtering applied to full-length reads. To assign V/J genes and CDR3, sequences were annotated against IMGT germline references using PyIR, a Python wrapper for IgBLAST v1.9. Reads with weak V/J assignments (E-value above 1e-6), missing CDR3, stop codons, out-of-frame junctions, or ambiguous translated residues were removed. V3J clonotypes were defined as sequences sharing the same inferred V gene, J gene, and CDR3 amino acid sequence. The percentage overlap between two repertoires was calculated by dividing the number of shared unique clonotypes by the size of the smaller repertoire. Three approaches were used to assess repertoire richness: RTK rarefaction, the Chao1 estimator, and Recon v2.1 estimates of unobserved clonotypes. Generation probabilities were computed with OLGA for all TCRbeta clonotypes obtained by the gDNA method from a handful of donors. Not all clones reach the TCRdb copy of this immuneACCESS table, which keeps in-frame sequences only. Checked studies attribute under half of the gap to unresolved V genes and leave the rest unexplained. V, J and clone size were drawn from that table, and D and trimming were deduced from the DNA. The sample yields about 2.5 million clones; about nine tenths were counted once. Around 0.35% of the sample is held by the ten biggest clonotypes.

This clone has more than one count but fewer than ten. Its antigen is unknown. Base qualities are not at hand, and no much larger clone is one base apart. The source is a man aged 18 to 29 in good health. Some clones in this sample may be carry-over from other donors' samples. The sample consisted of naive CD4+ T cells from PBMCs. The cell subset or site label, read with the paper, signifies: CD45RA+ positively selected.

The sequence in DNA is TGCAGCGTTGAAGGTAAACTGAACACTGAAGCTTTCTTT. This codes for CSVEGKLNTEAFF. This chain is built from TRBV29-1 and TRBJ1-1; the D gene lacks a confident call. Inclusive of the bounding cysteine and phenylalanine, the CDR3 is 13 residues long. Just the 39-base CDR3 DNA is kept, in frame starting at base 1. The V end loses 1 base and the J end loses 0 bases, and a stretch of 6 bases separates them. Based on the germline V gene, the CDR1 and CDR2 sequences are SQVTM and ANQGSEA.